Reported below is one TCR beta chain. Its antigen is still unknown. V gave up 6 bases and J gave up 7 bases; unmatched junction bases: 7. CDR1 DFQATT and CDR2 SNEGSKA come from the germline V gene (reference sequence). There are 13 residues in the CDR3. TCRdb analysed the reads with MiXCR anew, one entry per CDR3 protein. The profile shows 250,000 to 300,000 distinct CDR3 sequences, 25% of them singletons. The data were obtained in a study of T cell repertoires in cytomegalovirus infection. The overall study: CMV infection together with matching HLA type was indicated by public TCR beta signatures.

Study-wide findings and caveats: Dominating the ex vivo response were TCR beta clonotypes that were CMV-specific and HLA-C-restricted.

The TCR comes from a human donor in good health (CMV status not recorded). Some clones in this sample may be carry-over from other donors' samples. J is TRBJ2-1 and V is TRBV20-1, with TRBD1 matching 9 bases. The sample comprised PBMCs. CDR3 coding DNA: TGCAGTGCCAAAGGACAGGGGAGGAATGAGCAGTTCTTC. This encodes CSAKGQGRNEQFF.